This is a list of T cell receptor beta chains from one sample in a study of blood T cell repertoires in COVID-19. Profiled with immunoSEQ multiplex PCR; TCRdb holds only in-frame clones, not every one. The sample holds around 81,000 clones, 86% seen once. The material sequenced was peripheral blood. These receptors came from a woman aged 55-70 years with acute or convalescent COVID-19. The CDR3 runs from the conserved cysteine through the conserved F or W. D genes are given only for firm matches.

length: 13
D: -
J: TRBJ1-2
V: TRBV28
DNA: TGTGCCAGCAGTTTCGGGGTAACGGGCGGCTACACCTTC
CDR3: CASSFGVTGGYTF

length: 10
D: -
J: TRBJ1-1
V: TRBV30
DNA: TGTGCCTGCGGGACATCTGAAGCTTTCTTT
CDR3: CACGTSEAFF

length: 18
D: TRBD2
J: TRBJ2-1
V: TRBV7-2
DNA: TGTGCCAGCAGCTCAAGCCGGACTAGCGGGAGCGGGACGAATGAGCAGTTCTTC
CDR3: CASSSSRTSGSGTNEQFF

length: 15
D: -
J: TRBJ1-2
V: TRBV27
DNA: TGTGCCAGCAGCCCGAGGGCGGGGGGTAACTATGGCTACACCTTC
CDR3: CASSPRAGGNYGYTF

length: 14
D: TRBD1
J: TRBJ1-4
V: TRBV11-2
DNA: TGTGCCAGCAGCTTAGGACAGGGCGATGAAAAACTGTTTTTT
CDR3: CASSLGQGDEKLFF

length: 15
D: TRBD1
J: TRBJ2-7
V: TRBV30
DNA: TGTGCCTGGAGTGTGGGGACAGGGGTTACCTACGAGCAGTACTTC
CDR3: CAWSVGTGVTYEQYF

length: 17
D: TRBD1
J: TRBJ2-7
V: TRBV6-2/TRBV6-3
DNA: TGTGCCAGCAGCCCCCCGATCCTCGGGACAGGGTTTTACGAGCAGTACTTC
CDR3: CASSPPILGTGFYEQYF

length: 13
D: -
J: TRBJ2-1
V: TRBV4-3
DNA: TGCGCCAGCAGCCAGTCCTATGCCAATGAGCAGTTCTTC
CDR3: CASSQSYANEQFF

length: 14
D: -
J: TRBJ1-6
V: TRBV10-3
DNA: TGTGCCATCAGTGAGTCGACAGCTAATTCACCCCTCCACTTT
CDR3: CAISESTANSPLHF

length: 13
D: TRBD1
J: TRBJ1-1
V: TRBV29-1
DNA: TGCAGCGTTGGGGGACAGCAGAACACTGAAGCTTTCTTT
CDR3: CSVGGQQNTEAFF

length: 15
D: TRBD2
J: TRBJ2-7
V: TRBV5-4
DNA: TGTGCCAGCAGTCCTGGGACTAGCGTCTCCTACGAGCAGTACTTC
CDR3: CASSPGTSVSYEQYF

length: 15
D: TRBD1
J: TRBJ1-1
V: TRBV5-1
DNA: TGCGCCAGCAGCTTTTCCGGGACAGTGAACACTGAAGCTTTCTTT
CDR3: CASSFSGTVNTEAFF

length: 16
D: -
J: TRBJ1-6
V: TRBV7-2
DNA: TGTGCCAGCAGCCCTTTCCCGGGGGCCTATAATTCACCCCTCCACTTT
CDR3: CASSPFPGAYNSPLHF

length: 16
D: TRBD1
J: TRBJ2-1
V: TRBV4-1
DNA: TGCGCCAGCAGCCAACTCCCGGGACAGCCTTACAATGAGCAGTTCTTC
CDR3: CASSQLPGQPYNEQFF

length: 14
D: -
J: TRBJ2-3
V: TRBV9
DNA: TGTGCCAGCAGCGTAGAAGCCGGGGGGCCTACGCAGTATTTT
CDR3: CASSVEAGGPTQYF